One and the same sample provided the 25 T cell receptor beta chains below, sequenced in a study of blood T cell repertoires in COVID-19. TCRdb's copy holds only in-frame clones and misses some; the assay was immunoSEQ multiplex PCR. The repertoire has 120,000 or so clones, 81% of them found once; the top ten carry roughly a sixth. Specimen: peripheral blood. These TCRs come from a man aged 30 to 39 with COVID-19, enrolled during active disease.

CDR3 in amino acids: CASSIKETQYF. The CDR3 DNA reads as TGTGCCAGCAGCATTAAAGAGACCCAGTACTTC. The chain carries TRBV7-2 and TRBJ2-5; D unresolved. The CDR3 length is 11 residues. Trimming took off 5 bases at V and 3 bases at J, with 4 bases between the two ends. Germline CDR1 reads SGHTA; CDR2 reads FQGNSA. Full variable domain (missing parts from reference TRBV7-2 and TRBJ2-5): GAGVSQSPSNKVTEKGKDVELRCDPISGHTALYWYRQSLGQGLEFLIYFQGNSAPDKSGLPSDRFSAERTGGSVSTLTIQRTQQEDSAVYLCASSIKETQYFGPGTRLLVL.

V is TRBV5-8 and J is TRBJ2-3; D might be TRBD2 (5 bases). The CDR3 is 12 residues long. Trimming stripped 4 bases from V and 6 bases from J, with 9 bases between. Germline-derived CDR1 and CDR2 are SGHTS and YDEGEE. The CDR3 is CASSLRGDTQYF. CDR3 bases: TGTGCCAGCAGCCTCAGAGGGGATACGCAGTATTTT.

The chain employs TRBV2 and TRBJ1-4; 7 positions agree with TRBD1. CDR1 is SNHLY, CDR2 FYNNEI, per germline. The CDR3 runs 17 residues. Losses at the gene ends were 3 bases for V and 4 bases for J; bases not matched to a gene: 11. CDR3 sequence (DNA): TGTGCCAGCAGTGATACCGGGACAGCAAAGCTTAATGAAAAACTGTTTTTT. It codes for CASSDTGTAKLNEKLFF. The full variable domain, in which reference TRBV2 and TRBJ1-4 provide the parts outside the CDR3, is EPEVTQTPSHQVTQMGQEVILRCVPISNHLYFYWYRQILGQKVEFLVSFYNNEISEKSEIFDDQFSVERPDGSNFTLKIRSTKLEDSAMYFCASSDTGTAKLNEKLFFGSGTQLSVL.

The chain employs TRBV28 and TRBJ2-1, with D perhaps TRBD2 (6 bases). Germline assignment: CDR1 MDHEN and CDR2 SYDVKM. The CDR3 is 15 amino acids. The ends were cut back, 3 bases at V and 7 bases at J, with 16 bases in the middle. The CDR3 reads CASSLVAGFANEQFF. The CDR3 DNA follows: TGTGCCAGCAGTTTGGTGGCGGGATTCGCAAATGAGCAGTTCTTC.

V and J are TRBV11-2 and TRBJ2-3, with TRBD2 matching 11 bases. Per germline, CDR1 SGHAT and CDR2 FQNNGV. The V and J ends lost 6 bases and 2 bases, in that order; junction bases with no gene match: 7. This CDR3 has 16 residues. DNA for the CDR3: TGTGCCAGCAGTAAACTAGCGGGGGTGCACACAGATACGCAGTATTTT. It specifies CASSKLAGVHTDTQYF.

This clone has just a few counts. The CDR3 nucleotides are TGTGCCAGCAGTGAAACAGGGGGAGGTGGCTACACCTTC. It codes for CASSETGGGGYTF. The genes are TRBV6-1 and TRBJ1-2; TRBD1 matches at 8 bases. The CDR3 runs to 13 residues. Germline V lookup: CDR1 MNHNS, CDR2 SASEGT. Trimming cost V 2 bases and J 7 bases; bases outside gene matches: 3.

The chain has TRBV5-6 and TRBJ2-5; 9 positions match TRBD2. With 4 bases clipped from V and 7 bases from J, the junction kept 11 bases outside the gene matches. CDR1 and CDR2 (germline): SGHDT, YYEEEE. This CDR3 region has 15 residues. For the CDR3, the DNA is TGTGCCAGCAGCCTCCCGGACAGGCGGGGGGGGACCCAGTACTTC. As protein: CASSLPDRRGGTQYF.

The CDR3 nucleotides are TGTGCCAGCAGCTTGGCAAACACAGATACGCAGTATTTT. Translating gives CASSLANTDTQYF. The V gene is TRBV7-2, the J gene TRBJ2-3, with D uncertain. Germline CDR1 is SGHTA and CDR2 is FQGNSA. V gave up 3 bases and J gave up 2 bases, with 6 bases separating them. This CDR3 region has 13 residues.

The chain carries TRBV24-1 and TRBJ2-3; 11 nucleotides match TRBD2. CDR1 and CDR2 from the germline V gene are KGHDR and SFDVKD. J gave up 2 bases and V 5 bases, and 2 bases lay outside the gene matches. CDR3 length: 15 residues. The CDR3 DNA is TGTGCCACCAGTGTAGCGGGAGGGTACACAGATACGCAGTATTTT. It translates to CATSVAGGYTDTQYF.

The chain has TRBV9 and TRBJ1-4; TRBD1 might be the D (5 bases). Germline V gives CDR1 SGDLS, CDR2 YYNGEE. This CDR3 contains 14 residues. Trimming cost V 5 bases and J 4 bases, with 12 bases left between them. CDR3 protein: CASRAGGNNEKLFF. The DNA of the CDR3 is TGTGCCAGCAGGGCCGGGGGGAATAATGAAAAACTGTTTTTT.

The rearrangement links TRBV5-4 to TRBJ2-3, with TRBD2 identical over 8 bases. Germline-derived CDR1 and CDR2 are SGHNT and YYREEE (reference sequence). V lost 4 bases, J lost 1 base, and 8 bases stayed unmatched. The CDR3 runs to 16 residues. CDR3 amino acids: CASSPAATSGTDTQYF. The CDR3 coding sequence is TGTGCCAGCAGCCCGGCCGCGACTAGCGGCACAGATACGCAGTATTTT. Together with reference TRBV5-4 and TRBJ2-3, the CDR3 gives the full variable domain: ETGVTQSPTHLIKTRGQQVTLRCSSQSGHNTVSWYQQALGQGPQFIFQYYREEENGRGNFPPRFSGLQFPNYSSELNVNALELDDSALYLCASSPAATSGTDTQYFGPGTRLTVL.

The rearrangement links TRBV19 to TRBJ2-1; possible D gene TRBD1, 5 bases. The CDR3 extends over 16 amino acids. Germline V lookup: CDR1 LNHDA, CDR2 SQIVND (reference sequence). V lost 4 bases and J lost 5, with 18 bases in between. CDR3 in DNA: TGTGCCAGTAGTACATTCCAGGGTAGGGTGCACAATGAGCAGTTCTTC. It encodes CASSTFQGRVHNEQFF.

The chain joins TRBV11-2 to TRBJ2-3, with TRBD2 matching over 15 bases. The CDR3 has 19 amino acids. From germline, CDR1 is SGHAT and CDR2 FQNNGV. The V segment lost 6 bases and the J segment 4 bases; nucleotides outside the gene matches: 14. The CDR3 DNA follows: TGTGCCAGCAGGCCTCCGGGACTAGCGGGGGGAAGGGCTGCAGATACGCAGTATTTT. It codes for CASRPPGLAGGRAADTQYF.

V is TRBV30 and J is TRBJ2-5, with 7 bases aligning to TRBD1. The V gene's germline CDR1 is GTSNPN and CDR2 SVGIG (reference sequence). The V segment lost 0 bases and the J segment 1 base; nucleotides outside the gene matches: 5. The CDR3 covers 15 residues. CDR3 in DNA: TGTGCCTGGAGTGTACCTACAGGGGCCCAAGAGACCCAGTACTTC. Protein product: CAWSVPTGAQETQYF.

V and J are TRBV28 and TRBJ2-2, with D perhaps matching TRBD1 (5 bases). The V end lost 4 bases, the J end lost 4 bases, and 19 bases lay between the germline ends. The CDR3 length is 17 residues. The germline CDR1 and CDR2 sequences are MDHEN and SYDVKM. CDR3 protein: CASSYPLKKGPTGELFF. In DNA form, the CDR3 reads TGTGCCAGCAGTTATCCCCTAAAGAAGGGGCCCACCGGGGAGCTGTTTTTT.

The genes are TRBV10-2 and TRBJ2-3; maybe TRBD2 (6 bases). The CDR3 totals 14 residues. Per germline, CDR1 WSHSY and CDR2 SAAADI. Trimming removed 9 bases from V and 4 bases from J, with 17 bases in between. CDR3 nucleotides: TGCGCCAGTAGGAGGGGTACGAGCGCAGATACGCAGTATTTT. It yields the protein CASRRGTSADTQYF.

The rearrangement joins TRBV27 to TRBJ2-1; the D is unclear. From germline, CDR1 is MNHEY and CDR2 SMNVEV (reference sequence). Trimming left V 0 bases short and J 4 bases short, with 10 bases between. The CDR3 runs to 15 residues. CDR3 DNA: TGTGCCAGCAGTTTATCGAATCCAGAATACAATGAGCAGTTCTTC. It translates to CASSLSNPEYNEQFF.

The chain is built from TRBV27 and TRBJ1-2, with a tentative D call TRBD1 (5 bases). CDR3 size: 14 residues. V shed 2 bases and J shed 2 bases, with 9 bases lying between them. The V gene's germline CDR1 is MNHEY and CDR2 SMNVEV (reference sequence). CDR3 DNA sequence: TGTGCCAGCAGTTTAACGGGGGACAACTATGGCTACACCTTC. It encodes CASSLTGDNYGYTF.

This sequence joins TRBV12-3 or TRBV12-4 and TRBJ2-7; the D is unclear. The CDR3 totals 11 residues. The ends were cut back, 0 bases at V and 6 bases at J, with 3 bases in the middle. CDR3 sequence reads: CASSLAREQYF. The CDR3 DNA reads TGTGCCAGCAGTTTAGCGCGCGAGCAGTACTTC.

V gene TRBV11-2 combines with J gene TRBJ2-1; 15 bases are a match to TRBD2. Germline values: CDR1 SGHAT, CDR2 FQNNGV. This CDR3 comprises 17 residues. The ends lost 5 bases at V and 8 bases at J; junction bases unmatched: 10. The CDR3 coding sequence is TGTGCCAGCAGCCCGGGGACTAGCGGGAGGCCCAGCGATGAGCAGTTCTTC. Protein sequence: CASSPGTSGRPSDEQFF.

As for this clone: The sample has other DNA sequences that encode this CDR3 too. The chain combines TRBV27 with TRBJ1-1; D remains unclear. The germline gives CDR1 MNHEY, CDR2 SMNVEV (reference sequence). Trimming took 5 bases from V and 1 from J, leaving 5 bases between them. The CDR3 has 12 amino acids. The CDR3 DNA follows: TGTGCCAGCAGTCGAGGGAACACTGAAGCTTTCTTT. Amino acids: CASSRGNTEAFF.

The chain links TRBV19 to TRBJ1-1; no definite D call. Trimming left V 8 bases short and J 4 bases short, with 20 bases between. CDR3 length equals 15 residues. Germline V gives CDR1 LNHDA, CDR2 SQIVND (reference sequence). This chain's CDR3 is CASGSSQDPSTEAFF. The CDR3 nucleotides are TGTGCCAGTGGGTCTTCGCAGGATCCGAGCACTGAAGCTTTCTTT.

This clone appeared a single time. V gene TRBV2 combines with J gene TRBJ2-3; TRBD2 aligns across 15 bases. Germline assignment: CDR1 SNHLY and CDR2 FYNNEI. This CDR3 contains 17 residues. The V and J ends lost 3 bases and 5 bases, in that order; junction bases with no gene match: 6. CDR3 protein: CASSDGLAGGRGDTQYF. CDR3 in DNA: TGTGCCAGCAGTGACGGACTAGCGGGGGGGCGCGGAGATACGCAGTATTTT.

The chain uses TRBV10-3 and TRBJ1-1; D call uncertain. This CDR3 has 15 residues. CDR1 is ENHRY and CDR2 is SYGVKD in the germline V gene. Trimming removed 4 bases from V and 0 bases from J, with 12 bases in between. CDR3 in amino acids: CAISGETSLNTEAFF. Here the CDR3 DNA reads TGTGCCATCAGTGGGGAGACGTCTTTGAACACTGAAGCTTTCTTT.

The count of this clone is one. V is TRBV6-5 and J is TRBJ2-2; tentative D call: TRBD2 (6 bases). Germline lookup yields CDR1 MNHEY and CDR2 SVGAGI. The CDR3 has 14 amino acids. V lost 7 bases to trimming and J lost 3 bases, with 12 bases between them. The CDR3 DNA sequence: TGTGCCAGCATTTTCTGGGAGGACACCGGGGAGCTGTTTTTT. Translation: CASIFWEDTGELFF.